This is a list of T cell receptor beta chains from one sample in a study of cytomegalovirus exposure and HLA in healthy donors. Measured with immunoSEQ multiplex PCR; TCRdb has only the in-frame clones, and not every one. The data hold over 150,000 clones, with around 79% observed a single time. Sequenced sample: PBMCs. These receptors all come from a male donor in good health and CMV-seropositive. CDR3s include the opening cysteine and the closing phenylalanine or tryptophan. The D gene is left open where the match is weak. Clone sizes are given selectively: once, few, many, or a class where the clone is expanded.

CDR3aa | CDR3nt | j_gene | d_gene | abundance | v_gene
CASSQGQGNTGELFF | TGTGCCAGCAGCCAGGGACAGGGAAACACCGGGGAGCTGTTTTTT | TRBJ2-2 | TRBD1 | - | TRBV5-4
CASSQDGYGVSAEAFF | TGCGCCAGCAGCCAAGATGGCTACGGGGTGAGTGCTGAAGCTTTCTTT | TRBJ1-1 | - | - | TRBV4-1
CASSEQSNYGYTF | TGTGCCAGCAGCGAACAGAGTAACTATGGCTACACCTTC | TRBJ1-2 | - | - | TRBV6-6
CAWSRGGDQPQHF | TGTGCCTGGTCCCGGGGAGGAGATCAGCCCCAGCATTTT | TRBJ1-5 | - | - | TRBV30
CASSVGQGANPPLHF | TGTGCCAGCTCGGTTGGACAGGGGGCGAATCCACCCCTCCACTTT | TRBJ1-6 | TRBD1 | few | TRBV18
CASSSRGSGELFF | TGTGCCAGCAGCAGCCGAGGTTCCGGGGAGCTGTTTTTT | TRBJ2-2 | - | - | TRBV7-8
CASSPGRGLRYGYTF | TGTGCCAGCTCACCCGGAAGGGGGCTTCGGTATGGCTACACCTTC | TRBJ1-2 | TRBD1 | - | TRBV18
CASSVEALGEQFF | TGTGCCAGCAGCGTAGAAGCGTTAGGTGAGCAGTTCTTC | TRBJ2-1 | - | once | TRBV9
CASSFPLALRAGGLHEQFF | TGCGCCAGCAGCTTCCCCCTGGCTTTGCGGGCGGGGGGGCTGCATGAGCAGTTCTTC | TRBJ2-1 | TRBD2 | - | TRBV5-1
CASSEEVSGGASEQFF | TGTGCCAGCAGTGAAGAGGTTAGCGGGGGGGCCAGTGAGCAGTTCTTC | TRBJ2-1 | TRBD2 | - | TRBV2
CASSQGSGQPQHF | TGTGCCAGCTCACAGGGGTCAGGGCAGCCCCAGCATTTT | TRBJ1-5 | - | - | TRBV18
CASSYSQGADEQYF | TGTGCCAGCAGTTACTCACAGGGGGCCGACGAGCAGTACTTC | TRBJ2-7 | TRBD1 | once | TRBV6-5
CATSGLAGVLKTQYF | TGTGCCACCAGCGGATTAGCGGGGGTGTTGAAGACCCAGTACTTC | TRBJ2-5 | TRBD2 | few | TRBV15
CASSTNRQATDSPLHF | TGTGCCAGTAGTACCAACCGACAGGCTACTGATTCACCCCTCCACTTT | TRBJ1-6 | - | - | TRBV19
CASSSRGGARRETQYF | TGCGCCAGCAGCTCCCGAGGTGGAGCCCGACGGGAGACCCAGTACTTC | TRBJ2-5 | - | - | TRBV4-3
CATSRDRERGYGDTQYF | TGTGCCACCAGCAGAGATCGAGAGCGGGGGTATGGAGATACGCAGTATTTT | TRBJ2-3 | TRBD2 | - | TRBV15
CASSYTESPLHF | TGTGCCAGCAGTTACACAGAATCACCCCTCCACTTT | TRBJ1-6 | - | few | TRBV6-6
CASSSSRTVPEQYF | TGTGCCAGCAGCTCCAGCCGGACAGTCCCGGAGCAGTACTTC | TRBJ2-7 | - | - | TRBV7-8
CASSLTGGYLFYNSPLHF | TGTGCCAGCAGCTTAACGGGTGGCTACCTTTTCTATAATTCACCCCTCCACTTT | TRBJ1-6 | - | - | TRBV7-2
CASSFGTANYGYTF | TGTGCCAGCAGCTTTGGGACAGCTAACTATGGCTACACCTTC | TRBJ1-2 | TRBD1 | few | TRBV5-5
CASSVEGGTPYEQYF | TGTGCCAGCAGTGTGGAGGGGGGGACCCCCTACGAGCAGTACTTC | TRBJ2-7 | - | - | TRBV2
CASSELDTLPNTGELFF | TGTGCCAGCAGTGAACTGGACACCCTACCGAACACCGGGGAGCTGTTTTTT | TRBJ2-2 | - | few | TRBV2
CASTIHSGGQETQYF | TGTGCCAGCACCATCCACAGCGGGGGGCAAGAGACCCAGTACTTC | TRBJ2-5 | TRBD2 | once | TRBV5-4
CASSDEAGTGAEEQYF | TGTGCCAGTAGTGATGAGGCCGGGACAGGGGCTGAGGAGCAGTACTTC | TRBJ2-7 | TRBD1 | - | TRBV19
CASSFAGRVNEQFF | TGTGCCAGCAGTTTCGCCGGCAGGGTCAATGAGCAGTTCTTC | TRBJ2-1 | - | - | TRBV27
CAWSPGASGNTIYF | TGTGCCTGGAGTCCAGGGGCTTCGGGAAACACCATATATTTT | TRBJ1-3 | - | - | TRBV30
CASSSEQTSTDTQYF | TGTGCCAGCAGCTCAGAACAGACAAGCACAGATACGCAGTATTTT | TRBJ2-3 | - | - | TRBV7-9
CASNEYAGAYEQYF | TGTGCCAGCAACGAATACGCGGGAGCCTACGAGCAGTACTTC | TRBJ2-7 | TRBD2 | once | TRBV7-8
CASSVRVGNQPQHF | TGTGCCAGCAGTGTCAGGGTAGGGAATCAGCCCCAGCATTTT | TRBJ1-5 | - | - | TRBV2
CASSEFAANSNQPQHF | TGTGCCAGCAGTGAATTTGCAGCGAATAGCAATCAGCCCCAGCATTTT | TRBJ1-5 | - | - | TRBV6-1
CATSRDQGSYEQYF | TGTGCCACCAGCAGAGATCAGGGATCCTACGAGCAGTACTTC | TRBJ2-7 | - | - | TRBV15
CASSLLAGANNEQFF | TGCGCCAGCAGCTTGCTGGCGGGGGCTAACAATGAGCAGTTCTTC | TRBJ2-1 | - | - | TRBV5-1